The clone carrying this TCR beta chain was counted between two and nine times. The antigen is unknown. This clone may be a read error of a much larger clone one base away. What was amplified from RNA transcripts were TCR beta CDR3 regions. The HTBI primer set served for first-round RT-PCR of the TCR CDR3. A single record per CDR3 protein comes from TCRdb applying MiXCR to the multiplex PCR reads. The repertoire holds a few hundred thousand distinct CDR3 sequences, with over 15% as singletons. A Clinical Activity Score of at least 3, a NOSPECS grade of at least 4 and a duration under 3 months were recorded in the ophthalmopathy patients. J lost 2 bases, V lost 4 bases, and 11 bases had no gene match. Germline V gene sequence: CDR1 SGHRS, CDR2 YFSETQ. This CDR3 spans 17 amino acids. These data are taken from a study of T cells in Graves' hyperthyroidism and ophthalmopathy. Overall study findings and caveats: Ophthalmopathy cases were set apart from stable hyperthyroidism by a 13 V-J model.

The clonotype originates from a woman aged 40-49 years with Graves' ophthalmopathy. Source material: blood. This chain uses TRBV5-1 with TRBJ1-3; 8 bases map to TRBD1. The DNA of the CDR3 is TGCGCCAGCAGCCCACGGACAGGGAAAAGACCTGGAAACACCATATATTTT. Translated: CASSPRTGKRPGNTIYF.